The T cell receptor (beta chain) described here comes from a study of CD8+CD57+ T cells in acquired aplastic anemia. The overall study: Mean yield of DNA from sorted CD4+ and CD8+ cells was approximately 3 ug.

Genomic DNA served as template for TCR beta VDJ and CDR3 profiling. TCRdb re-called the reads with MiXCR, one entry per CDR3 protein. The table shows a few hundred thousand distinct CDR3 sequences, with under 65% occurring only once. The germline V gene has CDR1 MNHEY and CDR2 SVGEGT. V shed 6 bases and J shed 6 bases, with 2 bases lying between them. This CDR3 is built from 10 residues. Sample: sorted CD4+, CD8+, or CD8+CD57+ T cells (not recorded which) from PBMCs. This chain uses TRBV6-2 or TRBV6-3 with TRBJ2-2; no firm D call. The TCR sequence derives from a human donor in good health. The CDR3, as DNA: TGTGCCAGCAGGTCCGGGGAGCTGTTTTTT. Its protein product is CASRSGELFF.